This TCR beta chain was sequenced during a study of radiation and T cells in renal cell carcinoma. Documented time point: baseline pretreatment blood. This sample's treatment: 15 Gy SBRT to primary tumor, nephrectomy 4 weeks later. Germline values: CDR1 LGHNA, CDR2 YSLEER. After removal of 0 bases from V and 1 base from J, the junction contained 5 bases not matched to a gene. The CDR3 extends over 16 amino acids. Generated by immunoSEQ multiplex PCR, the TCRdb table keeps only in-frame clones and is missing some. The repertoire has 140,000 or so clones, around nine tenths of them found once; the top ten carry around 13%.

The source was blood, collected from a patient whose treatment included radiotherapy and nephrectomy. The clonotype originates from a woman between 45 and 60 years old with renal cell carcinoma. V usage is TRBV4-3 and J usage is TRBJ2-7; 8 nucleotides align to TRBD2. CDR3 coding DNA: TGCGCCAGCAGCCAAGATCGAATAGCGGGGTCCTACGAGCAGTACTTC. Its protein product is CASSQDRIAGSYEQYF.